What follows is one T cell receptor beta chain and its context. This clonotype occurred many times. What antigen it recognizes has not been identified. No quality values exist for individual bases; no much larger clone is one base distant. This entry comes from a study of spatial heterogeneity in lung cancer (dated by TCRdb to between 2018 and 2021). Concerning the study at large: Donors were under 95 patients with early-stage, untreated non-small cell lung cancer from the lung TRACERx cohort. Follow-up PBMC samples were sequenced whenever available, and the median time to follow-up was roughly two years after resection. Beta-chain transcripts were consistently detected in greater numbers than alpha-chain transcripts, which likely reflected higher beta-chain transcript abundance. In the raw uncorrected reads, each unique combination of TCR and UMI appeared more than ten times on average. In non-small cell lung cancer, the study quantitatively compared TCR alpha and beta repertoires across several tumor regions, matched nontumor lung, and blood. Nonsynonymous mutation counts, determined by whole-exome sequencing of tumor tissue, were related to features of the TCR repertoire. Both alpha and beta chains were TCR-sequenced in samples taken at surgery, namely 220 tumor regions, around 64 matched nontumor lung samples and a few dozen PBMC samples.

V is pruned by 4 bases and J by 0 bases, leaving 6 bases of the junction without a gene match. From its cysteine to its phenylalanine, the CDR3 spans 15 amino acids. The kept DNA is CDR3 alone, 45 bases in frame from the first base. The germline V gene specifies MDHEN as CDR1 and SYDVKM as CDR2. What the authors observed across the whole study: Comparisons of baseline and follow-up blood repertoires included only approximately 15 patients. Ubiquitous expanded tumor TCRs showed up in blood more often at tumor resection than at routine follow-up. Additional single-cell paired TCR alpha and beta sequencing was considered necessary to confirm, at a functional level, the hypothesis that regional TCRs recognize regional mutations.

Library construction relied on 5' RACE. The instrument given in TCRdb is NextSeq 500. To allow correction of PCR and sequencing errors, the TCR library protocol tagged every TCR cDNA molecule with a unique molecular identifier. Turning to the authors' computational methods: Decombinator tools were used for TCR identification, UMI-based error correction and CDR3 extraction. Expanded TCRs were defined as those above a frequency of 2 per 1,000, corresponding to the top 1% of the tumor frequency distribution. Rényi diversity was computed with the R vegan package after subsampling each repertoire 100 times to 5,000 TCRs. To build CDR3 similarity networks, amino acid triplet string-kernel similarity was used, and CDR3s were connected when their pairwise similarity was above 0.82. TCRdb took the public reads, trimmed them with fastp at Q25, ran MiXCR for clone calling and kept in-frame beta chains. One record per CDR3 amino acid sequence lists the most common genes and DNA. These V and J calls originate from TCRdb's pipeline instead of the authors' own analysis. The sample profile shows more than 25,000 distinct CDR3 sequences; 5% to 6.5% of them were found once. The top ten hold 20% to 25% of the sample.

The sample's time point label is to be understood as: blood at routine non-recurrence follow-up after resection. Without any cell sorting, TCR sequencing was performed on whole RNA extracted either from tumor and nontumor lung tissue or from cryopreserved PBMC samples. A patient was chosen for TCR sequencing only when enough RNA was available from at least two tumor regions. This sequence originates from a female donor with early-stage non-small cell lung cancer. The chain links TRBV28 with TRBJ2-7; TRBD1 lines up with 7 middle nucleotides. The sequencing here drew on PBMCs, taken at follow-up. The DNA sequence is TGTGCCAGCAGTTCCGCCGGGACAGCCTCCTACGAGCAGTACTTC. The encoded protein is CASSSAGTASYEQYF.